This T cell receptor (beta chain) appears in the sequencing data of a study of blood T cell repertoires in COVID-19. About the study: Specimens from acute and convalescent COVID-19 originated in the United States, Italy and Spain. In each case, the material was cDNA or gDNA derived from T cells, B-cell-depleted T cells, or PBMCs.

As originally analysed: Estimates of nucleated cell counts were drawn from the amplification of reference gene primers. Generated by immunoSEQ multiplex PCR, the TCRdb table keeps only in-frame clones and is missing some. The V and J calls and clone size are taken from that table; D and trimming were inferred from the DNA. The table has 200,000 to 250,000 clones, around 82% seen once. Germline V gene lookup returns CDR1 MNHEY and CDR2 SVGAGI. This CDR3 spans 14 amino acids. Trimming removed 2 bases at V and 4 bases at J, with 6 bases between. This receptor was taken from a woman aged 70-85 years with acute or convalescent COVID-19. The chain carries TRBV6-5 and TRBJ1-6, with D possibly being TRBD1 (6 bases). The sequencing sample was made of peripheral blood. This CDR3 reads CASSYGQYNSPLHF. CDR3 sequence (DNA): TGTGCCAGCAGTTACGGACAGTATAATTCACCCCTCCACTTT.